This T cell receptor (beta chain) stems from a study of spatial heterogeneity in lung cancer. Indicated time point: sample taken at primary tumor resection. Unsorted whole RNA of tumor, nontumor lung or frozen PBMC was sequenced. Donation came from approximately 69 patients with untreated early-stage non-small cell lung cancer. The V end was cut by 8 bases, the J end by 1 base, with 18 bases between. This CDR3 contains 16 residues. Germline CDR1 SNHLY, CDR2 FYNNEI. Carried by each TCR cDNA molecule was a unique molecular identifier. Each CDR3 protein gets one entry after TCRdb re-called the 5' RACE reads with MiXCR. This table holds more than 50,000 distinct CDR3 sequences, roughly 7% found once.

The chain links TRBV2 to TRBJ2-4; no definite D call. Sequencing was performed on PBMCs, taken at surgery. This TCR derives from a female donor with early-stage non-small cell lung cancer. The CDR3 DNA sequence: TGTGCCAGCTACTTTTCTTTCCAGGTGGCCAAAAACATTCAGTACTTC. This translates into CASYFSFQVAKNIQYF.